This T cell receptor (beta chain) was retrieved from a study of shared T cell receptors in the human thymus. In its sample, this clone was seen a few times. This CDR3 is 11 amino acids long. Deletions cut 2 bases from V and 8 bases from J, with 6 bases between. The germline V gene has CDR1 DFQATT and CDR2 SNEGSKA (reference sequence). Only in-frame clones appear in the TCRdb table, and some are missing; sequencing was by immunoSEQ multiplex PCR. The table records approximately 580,000 clones, approximately 80% of them present only once. Separately, the same data were catalogued under a study of human thymus T cells.

J is TRBJ2-2 and V is TRBV20-1; D remains unclear. Sequencing was performed on thymocytes. The clonotype comes from a boy younger than two with a congenital heart defect. CDR3 protein: CSARKRGELFF. The CDR3 region has the DNA TGCAGTGCTAGAAAACGGGGGGAGCTGTTTTTT.